This T cell receptor beta chain was documented in a study of blood T cell repertoires in COVID-19. Overall study: Samples of COVID-19 (acute and convalescent) were obtained from the United States, Italy and Spain. The cDNA or gDNA used as material had been derived from T cells, B-cell-depleted T cells, or PBMCs.

This clone occurred once. Germline V gene lookup returns CDR1 LGHDT and CDR2 YNNKEL (reference sequence). V lost 7 bases and J lost 0, with 7 bases in between. The CDR3 runs to 12 residues. Per the study methods: Reference gene primer amplification yielded estimated nucleated cell counts. The data were produced by immunoSEQ multiplex PCR, yet TCRdb's version contains in-frame clones alone and is incomplete. The V and J calls and clone size were taken over from that table, and D and trimming were inferred from the DNA. This sample has 100,000 or so clones, with roughly 84% found just once. The V gene is TRBV3-1 (or the pseudogene TRBV3-2), the J gene TRBJ2-7; possibly TRBD1 for D (5 bases). The sample was peripheral blood. The clonotype was recovered from a man aged 25-40 years in a cohort sampled during active COVID-19. CDR3 sequence: CASTGLSYEQYF. The CDR3 nucleotides read TGTGCCAGCACAGGGCTCTCCTACGAGCAGTACTTC.